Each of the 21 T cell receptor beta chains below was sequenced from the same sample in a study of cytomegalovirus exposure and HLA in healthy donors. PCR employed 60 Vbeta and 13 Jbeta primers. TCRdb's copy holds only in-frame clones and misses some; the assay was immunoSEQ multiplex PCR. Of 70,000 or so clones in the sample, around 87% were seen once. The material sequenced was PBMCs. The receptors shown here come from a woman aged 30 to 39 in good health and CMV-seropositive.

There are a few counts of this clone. The DNA of the CDR3 is TGCGCCAGCAGCCGTTCAAGGGGCAACGGTGAAAAACTGTTTTTT. This translates into CASSRSRGNGEKLFF. The genes are TRBV5-1 and TRBJ1-4; D is possibly TRBD1 (5 bases). CDR3 length: 15 amino acids. Germline CDR1 SGHRS, CDR2 YFSETQ. V lost 4 bases to trimming and J lost 7 bases, with 17 bases between them.

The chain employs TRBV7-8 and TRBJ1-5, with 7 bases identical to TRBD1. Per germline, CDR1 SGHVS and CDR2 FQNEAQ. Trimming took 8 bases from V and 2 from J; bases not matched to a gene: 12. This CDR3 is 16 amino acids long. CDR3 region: CASRLDRAFGNQPQHF. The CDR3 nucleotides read TGTGCCAGCCGCCTAGACAGGGCGTTTGGCAATCAGCCCCAGCATTTT.

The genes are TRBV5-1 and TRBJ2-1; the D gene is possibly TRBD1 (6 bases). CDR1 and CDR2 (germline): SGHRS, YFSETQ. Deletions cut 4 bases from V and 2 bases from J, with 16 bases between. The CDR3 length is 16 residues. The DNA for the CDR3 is TGCGCCAGCAGCGACCCAGGAACAGGGACCTACAATGAGCAGTTCTTC. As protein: CASSDPGTGTYNEQFF.

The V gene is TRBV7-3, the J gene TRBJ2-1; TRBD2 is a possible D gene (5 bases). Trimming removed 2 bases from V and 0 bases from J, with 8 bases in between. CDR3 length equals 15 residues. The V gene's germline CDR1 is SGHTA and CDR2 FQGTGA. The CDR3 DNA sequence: TGTGCCAGCAGCTTAGCGGAGGCCTCCTACAATGAGCAGTTCTTC. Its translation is CASSLAEASYNEQFF.

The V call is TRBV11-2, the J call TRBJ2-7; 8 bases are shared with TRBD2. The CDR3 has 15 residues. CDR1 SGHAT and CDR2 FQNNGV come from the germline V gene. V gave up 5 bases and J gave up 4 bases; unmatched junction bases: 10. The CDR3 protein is CASSRLKAGVYEQYF. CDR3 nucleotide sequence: TGTGCCAGCAGCCGATTAAAAGCGGGAGTTTACGAGCAGTACTTC.

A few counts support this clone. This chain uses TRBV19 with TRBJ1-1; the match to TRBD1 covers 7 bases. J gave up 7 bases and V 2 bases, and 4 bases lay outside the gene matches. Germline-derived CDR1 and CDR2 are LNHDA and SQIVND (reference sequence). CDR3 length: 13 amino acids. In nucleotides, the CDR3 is TGTGCCAGTAGTATAACTGGGACAGTTGAAGCTTTCTTT. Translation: CASSITGTVEAFF.

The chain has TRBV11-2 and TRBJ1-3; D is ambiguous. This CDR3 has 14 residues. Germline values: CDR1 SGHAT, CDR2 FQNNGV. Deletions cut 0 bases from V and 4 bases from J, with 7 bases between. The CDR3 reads CASSLDREGNTIYF. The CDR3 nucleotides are TGTGCCAGCAGCTTAGATCGTGAGGGAAACACCATATATTTT. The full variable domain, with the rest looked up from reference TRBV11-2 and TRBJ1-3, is EAGVAQSPRYKIIEKRQSVAFWCNPISGHATLYWYQQILGQGPKLLIQFQNNGVVDDSQLPKDRFSAERLKGVDSTLKIQPAKLEDSAVYLCASSLDREGNTIYFGEGSWLTVV.

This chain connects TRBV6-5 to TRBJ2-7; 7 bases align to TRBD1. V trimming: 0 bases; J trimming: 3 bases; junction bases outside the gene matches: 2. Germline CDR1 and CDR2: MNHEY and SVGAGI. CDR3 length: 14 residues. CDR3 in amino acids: CASSYSRTGYEQYF. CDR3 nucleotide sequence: TGTGCCAGCAGTTACTCCCGGACAGGCTACGAGCAGTACTTC.

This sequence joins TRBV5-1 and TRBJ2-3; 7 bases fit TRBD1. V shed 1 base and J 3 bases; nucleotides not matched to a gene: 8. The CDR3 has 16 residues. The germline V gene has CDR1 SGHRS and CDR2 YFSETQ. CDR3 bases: TGCGCCAGCAGCTTGACCCGACAGGGTGGTACAGATACGCAGTATTTT. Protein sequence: CASSLTRQGGTDTQYF.

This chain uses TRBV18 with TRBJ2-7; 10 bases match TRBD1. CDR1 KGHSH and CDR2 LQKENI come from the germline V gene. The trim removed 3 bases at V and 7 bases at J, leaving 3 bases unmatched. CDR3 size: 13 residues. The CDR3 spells CASSPGTGAEQYF. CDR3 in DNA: TGTGCCAGCTCACCGGGGACAGGGGCTGAGCAGTACTTC.

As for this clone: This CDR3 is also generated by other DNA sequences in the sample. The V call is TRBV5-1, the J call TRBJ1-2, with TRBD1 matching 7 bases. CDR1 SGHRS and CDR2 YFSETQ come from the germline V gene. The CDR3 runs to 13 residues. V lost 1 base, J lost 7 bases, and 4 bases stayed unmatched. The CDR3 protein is CASSLTGVRGYTF. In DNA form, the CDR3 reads TGCGCCAGCAGCTTGACAGGGGTCCGTGGCTACACCTTC.

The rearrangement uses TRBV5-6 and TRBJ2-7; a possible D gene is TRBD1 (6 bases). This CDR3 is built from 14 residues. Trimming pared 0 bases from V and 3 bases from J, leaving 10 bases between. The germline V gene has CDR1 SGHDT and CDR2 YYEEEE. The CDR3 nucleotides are TGTGCCAGCAGCTTGGTTGTAGGGGGCTACGAGCAGTACTTC. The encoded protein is CASSLVVGGYEQYF.

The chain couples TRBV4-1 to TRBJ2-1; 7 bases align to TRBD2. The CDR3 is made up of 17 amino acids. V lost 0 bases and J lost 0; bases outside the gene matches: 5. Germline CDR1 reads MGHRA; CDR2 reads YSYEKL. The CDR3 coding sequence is TGCGCCAGCAGCCAAGATGTTCCTAGCGGCTCCTACAATGAGCAGTTCTTC. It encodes CASSQDVPSGSYNEQFF.

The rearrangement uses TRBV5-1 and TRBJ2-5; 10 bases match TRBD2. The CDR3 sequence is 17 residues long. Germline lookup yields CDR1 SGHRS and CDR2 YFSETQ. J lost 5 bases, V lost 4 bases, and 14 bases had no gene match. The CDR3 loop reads CASSPGWSSGSTETQYF. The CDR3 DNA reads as TGCGCCAGCAGCCCGGGGTGGTCTAGCGGGAGTACCGAGACCCAGTACTTC. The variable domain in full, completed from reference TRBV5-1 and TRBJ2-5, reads KAGVTQTPRYLIKTRGQQVTLSCSPISGHRSVSWYQQTPGQGLQFLFEYFSETQRNKGNFPGRFSGRQFSNSRSEMNVSTLELGDSALYLCASSPGWSSGSTETQYFGPGTRLLVL.

The CDR3 sequence: CASSPGYEQYF. The CDR3 coding sequence is TGTGCCAGCAGCCCAGGATACGAGCAGTACTTC. The V gene is TRBV27, the J gene TRBJ2-7; D uncertain. Trimming stripped 6 bases from V and 4 bases from J, with 7 bases between. Germline values: CDR1 MNHEY, CDR2 SMNVEV (reference sequence). The CDR3 runs 11 residues.

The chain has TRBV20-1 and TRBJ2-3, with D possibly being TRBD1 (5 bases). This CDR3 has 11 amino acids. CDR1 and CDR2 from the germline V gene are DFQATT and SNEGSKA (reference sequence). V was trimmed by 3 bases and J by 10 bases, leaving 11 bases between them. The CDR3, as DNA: TGCAGTGCTAGTTTACAGGCTCCGCAGTATTTT. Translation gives CSASLQAPQYF.

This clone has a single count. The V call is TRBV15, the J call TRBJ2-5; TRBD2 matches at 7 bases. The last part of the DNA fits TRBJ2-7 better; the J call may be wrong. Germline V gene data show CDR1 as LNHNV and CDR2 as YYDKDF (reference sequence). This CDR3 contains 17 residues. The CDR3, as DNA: TGTGCCACCAGCAGAGTGGGTATTGGCGGGAGATCCTACGAGCAGTACTTC. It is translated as CATSRVGIGGRSYEQYF.

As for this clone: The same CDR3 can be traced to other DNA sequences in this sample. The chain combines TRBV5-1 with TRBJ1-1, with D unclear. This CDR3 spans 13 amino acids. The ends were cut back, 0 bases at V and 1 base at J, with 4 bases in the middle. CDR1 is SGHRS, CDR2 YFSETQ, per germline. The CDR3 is CASSLGGNTEAFF. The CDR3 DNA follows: TGCGCCAGCAGCTTGGGAGGGAACACTGAAGCTTTCTTT.

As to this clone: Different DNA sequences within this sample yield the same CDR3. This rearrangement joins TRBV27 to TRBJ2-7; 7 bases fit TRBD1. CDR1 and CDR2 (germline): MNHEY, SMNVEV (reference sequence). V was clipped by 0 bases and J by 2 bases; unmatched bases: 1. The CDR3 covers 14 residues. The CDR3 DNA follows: TGTGCCAGCAGTTTATCAGGGGGCACCTACGAGCAGTACTTC. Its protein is CASSLSGGTYEQYF.

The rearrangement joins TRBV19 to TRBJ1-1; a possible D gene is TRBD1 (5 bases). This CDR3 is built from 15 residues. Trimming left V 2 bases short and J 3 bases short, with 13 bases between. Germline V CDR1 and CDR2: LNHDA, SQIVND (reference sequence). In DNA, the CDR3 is TGTGCCAGTAGTATATCCCCATGGGGCGACACTGAAGCTTTCTTT. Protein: CASSISPWGDTEAFF. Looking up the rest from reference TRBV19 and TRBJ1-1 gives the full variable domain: DGGITQSPKYLFRKEGQNVTLSCEQNLNHDAMYWYRQDPGQGLRLIYYSQIVNDFQKGDIAEGYSVSREKKESFPLTVTSAQKNPTAFYLCASSISPWGDTEAFFGQGTRLTVV.

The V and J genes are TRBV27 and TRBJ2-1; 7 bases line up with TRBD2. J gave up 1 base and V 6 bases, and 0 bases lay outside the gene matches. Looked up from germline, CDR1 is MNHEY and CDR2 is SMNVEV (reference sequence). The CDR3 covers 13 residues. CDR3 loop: CASRLASYNEQFF. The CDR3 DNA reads TGTGCCAGCAGACTAGCGTCCTACAATGAGCAGTTCTTC.